Listed below are T cell receptor beta chains from one sample, sequenced in a study of response to subunit inactivated influenza vaccine. One entry per CDR3 protein results from TCRdb running MiXCR on the RT-PCR reads. The sample lists about 520,000 distinct CDR3 sequences, roughly 7.6% seen once, with around 13% in the top ten. This specimen consisted of PBMCs from blood, obtained less than 30 months after vaccination. The receptors originated from a man aged 50 to 69 who received an inactivated influenza vaccine. The CDR3 runs from the conserved cysteine through the conserved F or W. Each record gives: CDR3 DNA, CDR3 protein, V gene, J gene, D gene, clone size. The D gene is left open where the match is weak. For some rows the clone size is stated as once, few or many, or as a class when expanded; others skip it.

TGCAGCGTCAAAGGAGACAACCACAATGAGCAGTTCTTC	CSVKGDNHNEQFF	TRBV29-1	TRBJ2-1	-	-
TGCGCCAGCAGCCTTCAGGGTTCGTTCGGCACAGATACGCAGTATTTT	CASSLQGSFGTDTQYF	TRBV4-1	TRBJ2-3	-	few
TGTGCCACCCATAGCGGGGGGACCACCTACGAGCAGTACTTC	CATHSGGTTYEQYF	TRBV10-3	TRBJ2-7	TRBD2	many
TGCAGCCCTAAGGGGGGGAACTATGGCTACACCTTC	CSPKGGNYGYTF	TRBV20-1	TRBJ1-2	-	many
TGTGCCAGCAGCCCTCGGGGTAGCGGGAGAAATTTCGGGGCAAGGGATACGCAGTATTTT	CASSPRGSGRNFGARDTQYF	TRBV3-1	TRBJ2-3	TRBD2	-
TGTGCCACCAGCAGAGTCCCGGTCACAGATACGCAGTATTTT	CATSRVPVTDTQYF	TRBV15	TRBJ2-3	-	many
TGTGCCAGCAGTTTACACAGCGGTTCCTACGAGCAGTACTTC	CASSLHSGSYEQYF	TRBV12-3/TRBV12-4	TRBJ2-7	-	-
TGTGCCAGCAGCCACGGGGGGCTATATAGCGGGAGCTCCTACGAGCAGTACTTC	CASSHGGLYSGSSYEQYF	TRBV11-2	TRBJ2-7	TRBD2	few
TGTGCCAGCAGCACCCGGACAGGGTTACGGGAGCAGTACTTC	CASSTRTGLREQYF	TRBV7-2	TRBJ2-7	TRBD1	-
TGTGCCAGCGGGGTAATGGTCCAAGAGACCCAGTACTTC	CASGVMVQETQYF	TRBV6-1	TRBJ2-5	-	-
TGCGCCAGCAGCCAAGATCAGGGTTACCAGCCCCAGCATTTT	CASSQDQGYQPQHF	TRBV4-3	TRBJ1-5	-	-
TGTGCCAGCAGCCAAGAGATCACGGCAACCTCAGATACGCAGTATTTT	CASSQEITATSDTQYF	TRBV4-2	TRBJ2-3	-	-
TGTGCCAGCAGCCAGGGGATTAGCTATGGCTACACCTTC	CASSQGISYGYTF	TRBV7-6	TRBJ1-2	-	-
TGTGCCAGCAGTTTTCAGGGTGGCACCGGGGAGCTGTTTTTT	CASSFQGGTGELFF	TRBV12-3/TRBV12-4	TRBJ2-2	-	many
TGTGCCAGCAGAGGACAGGGGGCCGGGGAGCTGTTTTTT	CASRGQGAGELFF	TRBV12-3/TRBV12-4	TRBJ2-2	TRBD1	many
TGTGCCAGCAGCTTGGGACATCCTTGGGACACCGGGGAGCTGTTTTTT	CASSLGHPWDTGELFF	TRBV5-6	TRBJ2-2	-	few
TGTGCCAGCAGCTTAGCCGGGACAGGGATCGAAGAGACCCAGTACTTC	CASSLAGTGIEETQYF	TRBV7-2	TRBJ2-5	TRBD1	-
TGCAGTGCTAGGAACAACCCCGACAGGGGTCAGTACTTC	CSARNNPDRGQYF	TRBV20-1	TRBJ2-7	TRBD1	-
TGTGCCAGCAGTTACTCGCTTCAGCTGCGGGGGGCAGATACGCAGTATTTT	CASSYSLQLRGADTQYF	TRBV6-5	TRBJ2-3	TRBD2	-
TGTGCCAGCACCTTCGCTAGCTCCTACAATGAGCAGTTCTTC	CASTFASSYNEQFF	TRBV12-3/TRBV12-4	TRBJ2-1	-	many
TGTGCCAGCACCACCGGAGGATCTGGGGCCAACGTCCTGACTTTC	CASTTGGSGANVLTF	TRBV2	TRBJ2-6	-	few
TGCAGTGCTAGAGACCTGGTGGGGGGCCTAACAGGTAATGAGCAGTTCTTC	CSARDLVGGLTGNEQFF	TRBV20-1	TRBJ2-1	-	few
TGTGCCAGCAGCTTAGGAGGGCAGGGGAGCTATGGCTACACCTTC	CASSLGGQGSYGYTF	TRBV7-8	TRBJ1-2	-	-
TGTGCCAGCAGTGCGGTTCCCTCCTACGAGCAGTACTTC	CASSAVPSYEQYF	TRBV2	TRBJ2-7	-	-
TGTGCCAGCAGCTTTCGGGGGGGGAGAGCAGATACGCAGTATTTT	CASSFRGGRADTQYF	TRBV7-2	TRBJ2-3	TRBD2	-
TGTGCCAGCAGTTACACTGGTGGAGGGATGGATGGCTACACCTTC	CASSYTGGGMDGYTF	TRBV6-2/TRBV6-3	TRBJ1-2	-	-
TGTGCCAGCAGCACAAAAATAACGGGACAGGACTATAGCAATCAGCCCCAGCATTTT	CASSTKITGQDYSNQPQHF	TRBV27	TRBJ1-5	TRBD1	few
TGTGCCAGCACCCTTGGTGATGAAAAACTGTTTTTT	CASTLGDEKLFF	TRBV7-2	TRBJ1-4	-	few
TGTGCCAGCAGCTTAGATCGTTTGGACAGGGTGTCGCAGTATTTT	CASSLDRLDRVSQYF	TRBV11-2	TRBJ2-3	TRBD1	few
TGTGCCAGGAGCTACGGGATAATCTACGAGCAGTACTTC	CARSYGIIYEQYF	TRBV5-6	TRBJ2-7	-	-
TGTGCCAGCAGCCTACTCAGGGGTCTTCAAGAGACCCAGTACTTC	CASSLLRGLQETQYF	TRBV7-2	TRBJ2-5	-	many